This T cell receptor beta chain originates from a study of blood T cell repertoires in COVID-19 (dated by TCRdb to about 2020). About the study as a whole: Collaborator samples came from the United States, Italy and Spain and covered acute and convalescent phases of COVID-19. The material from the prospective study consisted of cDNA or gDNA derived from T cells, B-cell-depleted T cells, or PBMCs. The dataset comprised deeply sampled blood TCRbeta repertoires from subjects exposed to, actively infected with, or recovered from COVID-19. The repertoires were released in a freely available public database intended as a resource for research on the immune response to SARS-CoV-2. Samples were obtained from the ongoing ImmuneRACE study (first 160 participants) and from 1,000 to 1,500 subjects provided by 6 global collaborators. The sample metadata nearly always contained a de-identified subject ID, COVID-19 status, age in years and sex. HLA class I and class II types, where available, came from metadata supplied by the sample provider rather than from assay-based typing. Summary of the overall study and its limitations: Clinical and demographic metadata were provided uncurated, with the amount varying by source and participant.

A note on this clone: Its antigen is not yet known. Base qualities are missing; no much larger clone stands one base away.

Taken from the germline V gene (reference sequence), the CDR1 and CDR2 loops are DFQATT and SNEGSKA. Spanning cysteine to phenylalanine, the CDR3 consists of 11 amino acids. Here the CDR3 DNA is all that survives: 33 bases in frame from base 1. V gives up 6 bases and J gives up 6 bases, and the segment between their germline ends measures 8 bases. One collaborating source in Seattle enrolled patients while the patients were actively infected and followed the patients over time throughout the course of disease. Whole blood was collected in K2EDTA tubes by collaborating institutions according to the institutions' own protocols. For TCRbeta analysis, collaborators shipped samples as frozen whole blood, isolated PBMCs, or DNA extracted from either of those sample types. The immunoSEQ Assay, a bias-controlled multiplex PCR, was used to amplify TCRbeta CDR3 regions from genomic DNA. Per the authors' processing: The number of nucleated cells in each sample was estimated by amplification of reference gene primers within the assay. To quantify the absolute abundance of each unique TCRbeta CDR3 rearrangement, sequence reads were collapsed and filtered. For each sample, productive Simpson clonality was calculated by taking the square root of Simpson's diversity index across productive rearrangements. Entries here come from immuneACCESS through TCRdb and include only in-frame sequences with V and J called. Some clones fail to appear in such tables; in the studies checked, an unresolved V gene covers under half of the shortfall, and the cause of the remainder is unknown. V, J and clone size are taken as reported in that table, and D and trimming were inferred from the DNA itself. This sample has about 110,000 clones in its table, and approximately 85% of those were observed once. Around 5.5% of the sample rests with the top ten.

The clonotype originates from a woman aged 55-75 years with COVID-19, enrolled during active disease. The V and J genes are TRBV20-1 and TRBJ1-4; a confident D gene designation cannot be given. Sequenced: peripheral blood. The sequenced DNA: TGCAGTGCGGGAGGGTATGAAAAACTGTTTTTT. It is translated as CSAGGYEKLFF.